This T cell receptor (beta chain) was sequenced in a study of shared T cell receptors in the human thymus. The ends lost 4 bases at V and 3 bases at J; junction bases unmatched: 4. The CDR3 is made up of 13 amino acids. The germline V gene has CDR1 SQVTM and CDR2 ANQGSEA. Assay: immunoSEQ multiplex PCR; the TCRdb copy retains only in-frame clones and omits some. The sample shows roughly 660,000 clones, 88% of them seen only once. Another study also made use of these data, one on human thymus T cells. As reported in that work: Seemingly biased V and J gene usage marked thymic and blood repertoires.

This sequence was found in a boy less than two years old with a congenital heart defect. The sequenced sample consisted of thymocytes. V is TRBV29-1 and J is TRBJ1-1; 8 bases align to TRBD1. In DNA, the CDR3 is TGCAGCGTTGCAGACAGGGGCGACACTGAAGCTTTCTTT. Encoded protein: CSVADRGDTEAFF.